This T cell receptor beta chain was identified in a study of blood T cell repertoires in COVID-19. In the study overall: COVID-19 samples collected from the United States, Italy and Spain covered acute and convalescent phases. The cDNA or gDNA used as material had been derived from T cells, B-cell-depleted T cells, or PBMCs.

Germline CDR1 is LGHDT and CDR2 is YNNKEL (reference sequence). The CDR3 loop spans 12 amino acids. The germline V and J ends were trimmed by 0 bases and 5 bases, with 4 bases remaining between them. Here immunoSEQ multiplex PCR was the method, and the copy in TCRdb shows in-frame clones only, minus some. This table holds almost 30,000 clones, 80% to 90% found once. V gene TRBV3-1 (or the pseudogene TRBV3-2) combines with J gene TRBJ2-5, with D uncertain. The sample taken for sequencing was peripheral blood. The clonotype was recovered from a human donor in a cohort sampled during active COVID-19. CDR3 sequence: CASSQERETQYF. DNA of the CDR3: TGTGCCAGCAGCCAAGAACGGGAGACCCAGTACTTC.